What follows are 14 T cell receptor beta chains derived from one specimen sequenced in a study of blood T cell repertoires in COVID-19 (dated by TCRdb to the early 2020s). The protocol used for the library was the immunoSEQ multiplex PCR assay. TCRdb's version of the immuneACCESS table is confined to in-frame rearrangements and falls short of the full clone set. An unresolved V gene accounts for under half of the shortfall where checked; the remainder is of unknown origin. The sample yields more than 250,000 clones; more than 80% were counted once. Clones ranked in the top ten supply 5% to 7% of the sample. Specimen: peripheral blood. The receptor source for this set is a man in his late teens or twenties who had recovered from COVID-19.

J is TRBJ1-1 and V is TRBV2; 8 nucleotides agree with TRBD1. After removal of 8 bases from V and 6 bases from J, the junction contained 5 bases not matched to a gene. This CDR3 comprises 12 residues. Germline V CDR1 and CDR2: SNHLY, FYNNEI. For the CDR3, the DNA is TGTGCCAGCGATCTACAGGGGGCTGAAGCTTTCTTT. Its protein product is CASDLQGAEAFF.

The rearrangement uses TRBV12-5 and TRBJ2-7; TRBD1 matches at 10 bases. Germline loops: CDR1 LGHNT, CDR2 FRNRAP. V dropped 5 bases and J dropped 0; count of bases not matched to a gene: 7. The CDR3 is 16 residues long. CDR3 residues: CASGVTGTGVSYEQYF. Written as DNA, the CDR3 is TGTGCTAGTGGTGTTACCGGGACAGGGGTCTCCTACGAGCAGTACTTC.

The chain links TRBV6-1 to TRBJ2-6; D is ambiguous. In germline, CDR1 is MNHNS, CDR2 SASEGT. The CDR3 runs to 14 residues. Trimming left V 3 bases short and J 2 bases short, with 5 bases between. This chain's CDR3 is CASSDSAGANVLTF. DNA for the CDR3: TGTGCCAGCAGTGACAGCGCTGGGGCCAACGTCCTGACTTTC.

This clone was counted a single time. CDR3 sequence (DNA): TGTGCCAGCAGACTGGACAATAACTATGGCTACACCTTC. It yields the protein CASRLDNNYGYTF. The genes are TRBV6-5 and TRBJ1-2; D is possibly TRBD1 (5 bases). This CDR3 is built from 13 residues. The V gene lost 6 bases and the J gene lost 1 base, with 9 bases spanning the gap. Looked up from germline, CDR1 is MNHEY and CDR2 is SVGAGI.

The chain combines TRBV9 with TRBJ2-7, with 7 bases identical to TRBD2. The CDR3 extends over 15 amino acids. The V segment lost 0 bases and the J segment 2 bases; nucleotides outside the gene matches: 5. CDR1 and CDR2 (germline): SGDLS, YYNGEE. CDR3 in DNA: TGTGCCAGCAGCGTAGATGGTACTAGCGCCTACGAGCAGTACTTC. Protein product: CASSVDGTSAYEQYF.

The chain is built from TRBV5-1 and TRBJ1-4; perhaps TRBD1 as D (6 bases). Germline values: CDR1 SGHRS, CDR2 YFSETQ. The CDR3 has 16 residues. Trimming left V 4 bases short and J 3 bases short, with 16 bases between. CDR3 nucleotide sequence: TGCGCCAGCAGCGAACAACAGGGTAGAGCTAATGAAAAACTGTTTTTT. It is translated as CASSEQQGRANEKLFF.

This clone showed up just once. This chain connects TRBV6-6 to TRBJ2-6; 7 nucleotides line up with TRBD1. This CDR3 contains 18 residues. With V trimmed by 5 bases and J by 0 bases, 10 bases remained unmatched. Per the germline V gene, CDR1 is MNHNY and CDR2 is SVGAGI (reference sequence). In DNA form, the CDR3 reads TGTGCCAGCAGTCCTCAAACAGGGGCCCTCTCTGGGGCCAACGTCCTGACTTTC. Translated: CASSPQTGALSGANVLTF.

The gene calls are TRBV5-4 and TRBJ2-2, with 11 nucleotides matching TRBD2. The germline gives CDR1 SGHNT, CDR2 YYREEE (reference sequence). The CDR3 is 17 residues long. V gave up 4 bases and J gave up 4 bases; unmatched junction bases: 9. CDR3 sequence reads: CASSASGLAGSTGELFF. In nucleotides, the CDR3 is TGTGCCAGCAGCGCTTCCGGACTAGCGGGCTCCACCGGGGAGCTGTTTTTT.

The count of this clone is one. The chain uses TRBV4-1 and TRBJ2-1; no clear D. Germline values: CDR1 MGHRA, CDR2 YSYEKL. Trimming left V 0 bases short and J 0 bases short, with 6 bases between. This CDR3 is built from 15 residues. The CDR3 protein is CASSQDPFSYNEQFF. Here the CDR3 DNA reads TGCGCCAGCAGCCAAGACCCCTTCTCCTACAATGAGCAGTTCTTC.

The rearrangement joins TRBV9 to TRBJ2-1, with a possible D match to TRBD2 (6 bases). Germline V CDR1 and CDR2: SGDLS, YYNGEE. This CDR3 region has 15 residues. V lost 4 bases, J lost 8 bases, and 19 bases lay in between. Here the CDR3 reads CASSIYGGPVDEQFF. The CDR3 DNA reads TGTGCCAGCAGCATATATGGAGGGCCGGTGGATGAGCAGTTCTTC.

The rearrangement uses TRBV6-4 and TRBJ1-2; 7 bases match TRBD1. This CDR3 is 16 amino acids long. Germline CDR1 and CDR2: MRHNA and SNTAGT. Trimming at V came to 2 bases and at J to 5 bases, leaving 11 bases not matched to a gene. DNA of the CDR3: TGTGCCAGCAGTGACCGGACAGGCGGACCGGGGTATGGCTACACCTTC. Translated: CASSDRTGGPGYGYTF.

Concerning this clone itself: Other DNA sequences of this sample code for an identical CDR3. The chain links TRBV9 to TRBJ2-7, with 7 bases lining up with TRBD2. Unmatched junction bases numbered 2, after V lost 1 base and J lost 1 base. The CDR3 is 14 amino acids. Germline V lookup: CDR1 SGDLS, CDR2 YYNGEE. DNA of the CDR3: TGTGCCAGCAGCGTAACCGGGGGGTCCTACGAGCAGTACTTC. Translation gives CASSVTGGSYEQYF.

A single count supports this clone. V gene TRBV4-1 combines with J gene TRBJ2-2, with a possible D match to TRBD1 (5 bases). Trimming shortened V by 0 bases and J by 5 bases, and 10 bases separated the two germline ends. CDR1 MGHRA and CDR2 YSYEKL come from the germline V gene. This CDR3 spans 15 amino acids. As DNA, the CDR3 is TGCGCCAGCAGCCAAGACAGACAGAGAACCGGGGAGCTGTTTTTT. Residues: CASSQDRQRTGELFF.

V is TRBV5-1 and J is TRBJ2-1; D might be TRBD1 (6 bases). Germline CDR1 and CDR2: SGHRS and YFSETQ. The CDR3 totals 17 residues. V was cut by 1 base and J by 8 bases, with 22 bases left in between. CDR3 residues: CASSLSWRRDTGDEQFF. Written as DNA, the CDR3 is TGCGCCAGCAGCTTGAGTTGGCGCCGGGACACTGGGGATGAGCAGTTCTTC.